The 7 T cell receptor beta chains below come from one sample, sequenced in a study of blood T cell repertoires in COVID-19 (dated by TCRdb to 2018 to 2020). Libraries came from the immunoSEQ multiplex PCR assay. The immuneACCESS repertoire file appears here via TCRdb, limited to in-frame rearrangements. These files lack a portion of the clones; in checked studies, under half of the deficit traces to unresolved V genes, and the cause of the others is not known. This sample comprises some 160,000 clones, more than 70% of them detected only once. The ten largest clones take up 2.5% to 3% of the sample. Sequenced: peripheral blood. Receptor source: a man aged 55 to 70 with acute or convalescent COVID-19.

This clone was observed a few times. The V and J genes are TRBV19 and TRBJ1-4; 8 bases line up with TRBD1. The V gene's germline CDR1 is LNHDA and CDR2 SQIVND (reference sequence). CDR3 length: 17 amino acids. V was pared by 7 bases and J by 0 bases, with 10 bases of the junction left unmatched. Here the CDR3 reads CASKRQGHFATNEKLFF. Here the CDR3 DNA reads TGTGCCAGTAAAAGACAGGGGCACTTTGCAACTAATGAAAAACTGTTTTTT.

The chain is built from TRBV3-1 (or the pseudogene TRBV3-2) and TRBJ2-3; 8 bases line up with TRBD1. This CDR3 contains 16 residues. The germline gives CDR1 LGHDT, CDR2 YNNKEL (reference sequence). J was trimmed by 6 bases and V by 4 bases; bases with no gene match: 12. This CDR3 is CASSPRAGQGRDTQYF. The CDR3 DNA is TGTGCCAGCAGCCCCCGAGCTGGACAGGGACGGGATACGCAGTATTTT.

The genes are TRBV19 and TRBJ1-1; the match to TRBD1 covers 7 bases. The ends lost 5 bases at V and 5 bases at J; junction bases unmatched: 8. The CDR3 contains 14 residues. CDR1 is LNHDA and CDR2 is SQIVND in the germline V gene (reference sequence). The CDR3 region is CASSPRQQGTEAFF. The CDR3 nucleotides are TGTGCCAGTAGTCCCCGACAACAGGGGACTGAAGCTTTCTTT.

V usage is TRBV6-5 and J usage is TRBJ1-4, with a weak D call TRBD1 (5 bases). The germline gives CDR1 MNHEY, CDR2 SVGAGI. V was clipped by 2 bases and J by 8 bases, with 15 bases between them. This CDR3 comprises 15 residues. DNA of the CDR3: TGTGCCAGCAGTTACACGAGCGGGGGTGGGGAAAAACTGTTTTTT. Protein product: CASSYTSGGGEKLFF.

The CDR3 here is CASSLRRGQGYGYTF. CDR3 in DNA: TGTGCCAGCAGCTTACGCCGCGGACAGGGATATGGCTACACCTTC. V and J are TRBV7-9 and TRBJ1-2; TRBD1 aligns across 8 bases. The CDR3 has 15 residues. V dropped 2 bases and J dropped 5; count of bases not matched to a gene: 7. The germline V gene encodes CDR1 SEHNR and CDR2 FQNEAQ (reference sequence).

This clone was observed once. The CDR3 protein is CATSTGFSNQPQHF. The DNA of the CDR3 is TGTGCCACCAGCACAGGGTTCAGCAATCAGCCCCAGCATTTT. The chain has TRBV15 and TRBJ1-5, with D perhaps matching TRBD1 (5 bases). This CDR3 spans 14 amino acids. Germline V CDR1 and CDR2: LNHNV, YYDKDF (reference sequence). Trimming took 4 bases from V and 1 from J, leaving 8 bases between them.

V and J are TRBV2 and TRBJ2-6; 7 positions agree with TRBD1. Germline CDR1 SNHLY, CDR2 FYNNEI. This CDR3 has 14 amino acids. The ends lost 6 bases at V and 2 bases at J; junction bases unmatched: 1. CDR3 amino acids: CASRGTAGANVLTF. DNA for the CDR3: TGTGCCAGCAGGGGGACAGCTGGGGCCAACGTCCTGACTTTC.